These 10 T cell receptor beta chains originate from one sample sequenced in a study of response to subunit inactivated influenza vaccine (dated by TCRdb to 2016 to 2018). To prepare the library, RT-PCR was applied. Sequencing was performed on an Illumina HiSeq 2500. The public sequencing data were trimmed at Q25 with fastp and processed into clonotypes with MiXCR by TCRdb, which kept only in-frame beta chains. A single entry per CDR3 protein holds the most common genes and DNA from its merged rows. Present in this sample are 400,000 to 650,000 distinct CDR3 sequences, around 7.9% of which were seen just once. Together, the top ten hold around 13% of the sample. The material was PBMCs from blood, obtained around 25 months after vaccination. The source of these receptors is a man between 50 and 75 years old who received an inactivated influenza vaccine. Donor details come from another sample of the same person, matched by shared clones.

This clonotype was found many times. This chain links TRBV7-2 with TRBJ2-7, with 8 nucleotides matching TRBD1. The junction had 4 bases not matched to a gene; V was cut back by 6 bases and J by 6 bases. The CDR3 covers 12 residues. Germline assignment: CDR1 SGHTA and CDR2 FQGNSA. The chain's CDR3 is CASRPDRGEQYF. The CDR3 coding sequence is TGTGCCAGCAGACCCGACAGGGGCGAGCAGTACTTC.

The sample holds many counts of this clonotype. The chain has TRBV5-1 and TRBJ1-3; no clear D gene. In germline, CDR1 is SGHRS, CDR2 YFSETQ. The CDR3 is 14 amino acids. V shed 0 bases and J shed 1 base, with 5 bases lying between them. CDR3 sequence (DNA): TGCGCCAGCAGCTTGGAGGTTTCTGGAAACACCATATATTTT. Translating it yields CASSLEVSGNTIYF.

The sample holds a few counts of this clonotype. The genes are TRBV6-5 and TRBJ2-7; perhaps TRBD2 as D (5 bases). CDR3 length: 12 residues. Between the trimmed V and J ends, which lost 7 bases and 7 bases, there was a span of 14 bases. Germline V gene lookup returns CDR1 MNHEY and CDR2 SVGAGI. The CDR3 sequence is CASTRGSGEQYF. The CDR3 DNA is TGTGCCAGCACCCGCGGGTCCGGGGAGCAGTACTTC.

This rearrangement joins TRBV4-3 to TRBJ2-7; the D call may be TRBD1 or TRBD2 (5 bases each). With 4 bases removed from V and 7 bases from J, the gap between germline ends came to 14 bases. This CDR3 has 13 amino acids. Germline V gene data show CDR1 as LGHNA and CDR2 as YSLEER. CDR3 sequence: CASSPGDAREQYF. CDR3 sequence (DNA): TGCGCCAGCAGCCCTGGGGACGCGAGGGAGCAGTACTTC.

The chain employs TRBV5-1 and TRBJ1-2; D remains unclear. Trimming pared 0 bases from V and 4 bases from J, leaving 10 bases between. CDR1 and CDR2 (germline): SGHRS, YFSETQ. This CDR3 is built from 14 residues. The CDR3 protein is CASSLAQYTYGYTF. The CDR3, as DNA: TGCGCCAGCAGCTTGGCACAGTATACCTATGGCTACACCTTC.

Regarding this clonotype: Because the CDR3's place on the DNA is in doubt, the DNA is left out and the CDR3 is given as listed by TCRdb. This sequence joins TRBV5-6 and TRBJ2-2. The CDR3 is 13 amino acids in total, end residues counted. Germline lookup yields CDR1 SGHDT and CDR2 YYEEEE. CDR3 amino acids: CASSSQWYGSCFF.

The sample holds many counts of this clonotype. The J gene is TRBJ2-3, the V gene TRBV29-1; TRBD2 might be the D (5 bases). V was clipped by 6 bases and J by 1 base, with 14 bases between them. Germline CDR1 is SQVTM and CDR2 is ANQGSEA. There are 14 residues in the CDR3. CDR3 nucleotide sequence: TGCAGCGTGAGAGTACGGGGTGGCACAGATACGCAGTATTTT. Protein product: CSVRVRGGTDTQYF.

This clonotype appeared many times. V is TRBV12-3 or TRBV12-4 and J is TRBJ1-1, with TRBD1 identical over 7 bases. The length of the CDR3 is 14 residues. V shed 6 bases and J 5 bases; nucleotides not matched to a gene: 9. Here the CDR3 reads CASSSTGRRTEAFF. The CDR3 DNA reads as TGTGCCAGCAGCTCGACAGGGCGGCGGACTGAAGCTTTCTTT.

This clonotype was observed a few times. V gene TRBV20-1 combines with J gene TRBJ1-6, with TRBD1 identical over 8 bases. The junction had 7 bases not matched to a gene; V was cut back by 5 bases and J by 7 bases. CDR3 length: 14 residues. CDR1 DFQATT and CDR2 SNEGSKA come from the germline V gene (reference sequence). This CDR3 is CSARTGTVNSPLHF. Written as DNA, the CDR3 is TGCAGTGCTCGGACAGGGACGGTCAATTCACCCCTCCACTTT.

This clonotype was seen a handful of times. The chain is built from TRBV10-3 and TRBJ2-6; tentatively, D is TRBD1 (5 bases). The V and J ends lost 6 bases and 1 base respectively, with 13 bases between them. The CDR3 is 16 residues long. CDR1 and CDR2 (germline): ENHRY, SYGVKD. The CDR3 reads CAIRGAERSGANVLTF. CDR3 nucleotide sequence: TGTGCCATCAGAGGGGCGGAGAGATCTGGGGCCAACGTCCTGACTTTC.